This T cell receptor (beta chain) was documented in a study of shared clonotypes between healthy human individuals. The data were produced by immunoSEQ multiplex PCR, yet TCRdb's version contains in-frame clones alone and is incomplete. The sample records 400,000 to 550,000 clones, 79% being singletons. V shed 2 bases and J shed 4 bases, with 1 base lying between them. This CDR3 region has 10 residues. CDR1 is SGHRS and CDR2 is YFSETQ in the germline V gene. This TCR derives from a woman aged 40 to 55 in good health. Some clones in this sample may be carry-over from other donors' samples. The chain employs TRBV5-1 and TRBJ2-7; no reliable D call. Sequencing input: PBMCs. The CDR3 region has the DNA TGCGCCAGCAGCTTTTACGAGCAGTACTTC. Translated: CASSFYEQYF.